This T cell receptor (beta chain) was recovered during a study of blood T cell repertoires in COVID-19. The wider study: Specimens from acute and convalescent COVID-19 originated in the United States, Italy and Spain. The analysed material was cDNA or gDNA that came from T cells, B-cell-depleted T cells, or PBMCs.

In the original analysis: Amplification with reference gene primers provided the estimates of nucleated cell counts. Some clones are missing from TCRdb's copy, which holds only in-frame ones; the method was immunoSEQ multiplex PCR. Clonal size and the V and J genes are those of that table, whereas D and trimming came from the DNA. The repertoire holds 300,000 to 350,000 clones, with around 91% as singletons. V lost 1 base, J lost 2 bases, and 8 bases lay in between. CDR1 is MGHRA, CDR2 YSYEKL, per germline. The CDR3 has 15 residues. This clone appeared once. This clonotype originated in a woman between 18 and 30 years old who had recovered from COVID-19. J is TRBJ1-4 and V is TRBV4-1; D gene ambiguous. The sequenced sample consisted of peripheral blood. The CDR3: CASSQGGLTNEKLFF. The CDR3 DNA reads as TGCGCCAGCAGCCAAGGAGGGTTGACTAATGAAAAACTGTTTTTT.